These 17 T cell receptor beta chains were sequenced from one sample in a study of T cells after yellow fever vaccination. From the 5' RACE reads, TCRdb called clonotypes with MiXCR, one entry per CDR3 protein. The sample lists 300,000 or so distinct CDR3 sequences, 10% to 15% seen once, with roughly 0.5% in the top ten. Sequenced material: CD4+ T cells sorted from PBMCs, taken 45 days after the yellow fever booster vaccination. Receptor source: a young man who received the YFV17D yellow fever vaccine.

This clonotype has at least ten counts. This sequence joins TRBV7-9 and TRBJ1-1; D ambiguous. Trimming stripped 3 bases from V and 5 bases from J, with 16 bases between. Germline V lookup: CDR1 SEHNR, CDR2 FQNEAQ (reference sequence). The CDR3 loop spans 15 amino acids. DNA of the CDR3: TGTGCCAGCAGCTTCCAAGGGATTAGAACAACTGAAGCTTTCTTT. Translating gives CASSFQGIRTTEAFF.

The chain combines TRBV19 with TRBJ2-5; D unresolved. The V gene's germline CDR1 is LNHDA and CDR2 SQIVND (reference sequence). Trimming stripped 5 bases from V and 2 bases from J, with 12 bases between. The CDR3 runs 14 residues. This CDR3 is CASSLRTLQETQYF. The CDR3 DNA sequence: TGTGCCAGTAGTTTAAGGACCCTTCAAGAGACCCAGTACTTC.

The chain combines TRBV11-3 with TRBJ2-1; unclear D gene. The V end was cut by 4 bases, the J end by 0 bases, with 28 bases between. Germline V gene lookup returns CDR1 SGHNT and CDR2 YENEEA. The CDR3 is 21 residues long. Here the CDR3 DNA reads TGTGCCAGCAGCTCTCCACATGACGGACGGCTGGACCAGAGCTCCTACAATGAGCAGTTCTTC. It codes for CASSSPHDGRLDQSSYNEQFF.

Concerning this clonotype: A single base separates this from a much larger clone, so it may be a read error. The CDR3 loop is CATSEFLGQGFNEQFF. The CDR3 coding sequence is TGTGCCACCAGTGAATTTTTGGGACAGGGGTTCAATGAGCAGTTCTTC. The rearrangement joins TRBV24-1 to TRBJ2-1, with 10 nucleotides matching TRBD1. Germline CDR1 reads KGHDR; CDR2 reads SFDVKD. Losses at the gene ends were 4 bases for V and 6 bases for J; bases not matched to a gene: 8. The CDR3 covers 16 residues.

This clonotype was counted only a few times. J is TRBJ2-7 and V is TRBV12-3 or TRBV12-4; D is unclear. The CDR3 spans 12 residues. Trimming took off 7 bases at V and 5 bases at J, with 12 bases between the two ends. In DNA, the CDR3 is TGTGCCAGCAACCTCACTCCCCACGAGCAGTACTTC. This sequence encodes CASNLTPHEQYF.

This clonotype was observed a handful of times. The chain employs TRBV19 and TRBJ2-3, with TRBD2 as a possible D gene (6 bases). V was shortened by 3 bases and J by 4 bases, with 17 bases between the two germline ends. From germline, CDR1 is LNHDA and CDR2 SQIVND (reference sequence). The CDR3 spans 16 residues. The CDR3 reads CASSITRGAVADTQYF. CDR3 nucleotide sequence: TGTGCCAGTAGTATCACCCGCGGGGCAGTGGCAGATACGCAGTATTTT.

This clonotype was recorded many times. The chain has TRBV5-1 and TRBJ2-1; 16 positions agree with TRBD2. From germline, CDR1 is SGHRS and CDR2 YFSETQ. The CDR3 runs 20 residues. J was trimmed by 5 bases and V by 0 bases; bases with no gene match: 11. The CDR3 nucleotides read TGCGCCAGCAGCTTGGCCCTACCCGGGACTAGCGGGAGGGCCAACAATGAGCAGTTCTTC. Residues: CASSLALPGTSGRANNEQFF.

There are a few counts of this clonotype. J is TRBJ2-7 and V is TRBV5-1, with D tentatively TRBD1 (5 bases). This CDR3 has 14 amino acids. The germline V and J ends were trimmed by 2 bases and 3 bases, with 12 bases remaining between them. The V gene's germline CDR1 is SGHRS and CDR2 YFSETQ. This CDR3 is CASSLETAGYEQYF. In nucleotides, the CDR3 is TGCGCCAGCAGCTTAGAGACAGCAGGCTACGAGCAGTACTTC. The full variable domain, completed using reference TRBV5-1 and TRBJ2-7, is KAGVTQTPRYLIKTRGQQVTLSCSPISGHRSVSWYQQTPGQGLQFLFEYFSETQRNKGNFPGRFSGRQFSNSRSEMNVSTLELGDSALYLCASSLETAGYEQYFGPGTRLTVT.

Concerning this clonotype itself: Mismatch with germline at one junction end may stem from a read error. The CDR3 here is CATSRAGDQYF. Here the CDR3 DNA reads TGTGCCACCAGTCGCGCGGGAGACCAGTACTTC. The V gene is TRBV6-6, the J gene TRBJ2-7; 7 bases fit TRBD2. The CDR3 is made up of 11 amino acids. Germline CDR1 MNHNY, CDR2 SVGAGI (reference sequence).

About this clonotype itself: One junction end disagrees with the germline gene, perhaps due to a read error. The rearrangement links TRBV4-2 to TRBJ2-5; D remains ambiguous. The CDR3 length is 15 residues. Germline lookup yields CDR1 LGHNA and CDR2 YNFKEQ. CDR3 residues: CAGSQEESRLATQYF. CDR3 nucleotide sequence: TGTGCCGGCAGCCAAGAGGAGTCGAGGTTGGCGACCCAGTACTTC.

This rearrangement joins TRBV29-1 to TRBJ2-7; 9 bases map to TRBD1. Trimming took 6 bases from V and 5 from J; bases not matched to a gene: 11. Germline V gene data show CDR1 as SQVTM and CDR2 as ANQGSEA. The CDR3 is made up of 14 amino acids. The CDR3 region is CSVLEGQGFNEQYF. In nucleotides, the CDR3 is TGCAGCGTCCTAGAGGGACAGGGTTTCAACGAGCAGTACTTC.

This clonotype has a handful of counts. The chain links TRBV5-6 to TRBJ1-1; D gene ambiguous. This CDR3 has 12 amino acids. V was pared by 0 bases and J by 4 bases, with 4 bases between. Germline V gene data show CDR1 as SGHDT and CDR2 as YYEEEE. The CDR3 sequence: CASSLVATEAFF. Here the CDR3 DNA reads TGTGCCAGCAGCTTGGTCGCCACTGAAGCTTTCTTT.

The CDR3 DNA is TGTGCCAGCAGGAACCCGGGACTAGCGGAGACCCAGTACTTC. Its protein is CASRNPGLAETQYF. This rearrangement joins TRBV7-2 to TRBJ2-5, with 10 bases matching TRBD2. V lost 6 bases and J lost 5; bases outside the gene matches: 6. The CDR3 is 14 residues long. From germline, CDR1 is SGHTA and CDR2 FQGNSA. Drawing the rest from reference TRBV7-2 and TRBJ2-5, the complete variable domain is GAGVSQSPSNKVTEKGKDVELRCDPISGHTALYWYRQSLGQGLEFLIYFQGNSAPDKSGLPSDRFSAERTGGSVSTLTIQRTQQEDSAVYLCASRNPGLAETQYFGPGTRLLVL.

V is TRBV9 and J is TRBJ2-5; TRBD2 matches 8 bases. The V gene end was trimmed by 4 bases and the J gene end by 1 base; junction bases not matched to a gene: 6. This CDR3 is built from 15 residues. Germline-derived CDR1 and CDR2 are SGDLS and YYNGEE. CDR3 DNA sequence: TGTGCCAGCAGCCCCCCGGGGGGGACCCAAGAGACCCAGTACTTC. It encodes CASSPPGGTQETQYF.

This clonotype came up a few times. The J gene is TRBJ2-7, the V gene TRBV4-3, with a weak D call TRBD1 (6 bases). This CDR3 has 14 amino acids. In germline, CDR1 is LGHNA, CDR2 YSLEER. V lost 6 bases and J 1 base, leaving 13 bases between the germline ends. CDR3 residues: CASSLNTGSYEQYF. For the CDR3, the DNA is TGCGCCAGCAGTCTAAACACAGGGTCCTACGAGCAGTACTTC.

V gene TRBV18 combines with J gene TRBJ1-5, with D unresolved. The germline V gene has CDR1 KGHSH and CDR2 LQKENI. V dropped 0 bases and J dropped 8 bases, with 5 bases sitting between them. The CDR3 covers 12 residues. The CDR3 DNA sequence: TGTGCCAGCTCACCACCTGGAGAGCCCCAGCATTTT. Its protein product is CASSPPGEPQHF.

The chain uses TRBV4-2 and TRBJ2-7, with D possibly being TRBD2 (6 bases). The length of the CDR3 is 15 residues. Trimming removed 1 base from V and 4 bases from J, with 14 bases in between. From germline, CDR1 is LGHNA and CDR2 YNFKEQ. CDR3 sequence: CASSQVLGRGYEQYF. The CDR3 DNA reads TGTGCCAGCAGCCAAGTATTGGGCCGGGGGTACGAGCAGTACTTC.